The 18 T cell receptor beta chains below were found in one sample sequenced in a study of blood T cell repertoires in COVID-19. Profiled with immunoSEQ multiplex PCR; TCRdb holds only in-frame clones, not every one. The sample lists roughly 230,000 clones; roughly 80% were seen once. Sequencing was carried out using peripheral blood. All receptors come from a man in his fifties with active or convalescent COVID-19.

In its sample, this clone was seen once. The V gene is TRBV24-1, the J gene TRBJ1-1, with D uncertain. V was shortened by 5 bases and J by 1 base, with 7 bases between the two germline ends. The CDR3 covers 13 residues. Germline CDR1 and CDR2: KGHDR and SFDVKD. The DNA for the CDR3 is TGTGCCACCAGTGGTCGGGAGAACACTGAAGCTTTCTTT. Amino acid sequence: CATSGRENTEAFF.

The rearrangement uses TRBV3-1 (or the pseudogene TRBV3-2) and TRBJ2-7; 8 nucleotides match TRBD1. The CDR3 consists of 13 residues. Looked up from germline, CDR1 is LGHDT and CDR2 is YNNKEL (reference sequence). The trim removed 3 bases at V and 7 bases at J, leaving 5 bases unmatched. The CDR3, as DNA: TGTGCCAGCAGCCATTGGACAGGGCAGGAGCAGTACTTC. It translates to CASSHWTGQEQYF.

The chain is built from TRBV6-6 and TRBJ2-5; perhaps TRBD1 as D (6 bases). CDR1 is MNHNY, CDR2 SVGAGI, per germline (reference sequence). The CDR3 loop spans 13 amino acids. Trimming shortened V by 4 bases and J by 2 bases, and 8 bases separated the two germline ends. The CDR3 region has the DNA TGTGCCAGCAGTTTAGGGGGACAAGAGACCCAGTACTTC. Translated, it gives CASSLGGQETQYF.

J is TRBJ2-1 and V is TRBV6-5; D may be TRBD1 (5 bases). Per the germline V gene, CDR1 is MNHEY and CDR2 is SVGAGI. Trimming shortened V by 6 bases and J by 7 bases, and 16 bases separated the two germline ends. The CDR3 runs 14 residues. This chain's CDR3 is CASSLRRDNNEQFF. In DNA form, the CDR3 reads TGTGCCAGCAGCCTCCGCAGGGATAATAATGAGCAGTTCTTC.

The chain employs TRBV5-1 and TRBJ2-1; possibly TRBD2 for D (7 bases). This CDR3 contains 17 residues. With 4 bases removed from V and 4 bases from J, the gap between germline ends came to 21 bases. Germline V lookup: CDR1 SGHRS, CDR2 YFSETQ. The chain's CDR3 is CASSRVASGQGYNEQFF. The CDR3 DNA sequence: TGCGCCAGCAGCCGGGTGGCTAGCGGCCAGGGGTACAATGAGCAGTTCTTC. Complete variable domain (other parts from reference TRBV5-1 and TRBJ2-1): KAGVTQTPRYLIKTRGQQVTLSCSPISGHRSVSWYQQTPGQGLQFLFEYFSETQRNKGNFPGRFSGRQFSNSRSEMNVSTLELGDSALYLCASSRVASGQGYNEQFFGPGTRLTVL.

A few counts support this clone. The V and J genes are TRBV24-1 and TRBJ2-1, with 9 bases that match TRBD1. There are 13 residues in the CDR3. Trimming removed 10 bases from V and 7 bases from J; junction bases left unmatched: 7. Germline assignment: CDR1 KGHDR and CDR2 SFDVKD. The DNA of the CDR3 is TGTGCCACGGGAGGGACAGGGAGGAATGAGCAGTTCTTC. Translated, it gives CATGGTGRNEQFF.

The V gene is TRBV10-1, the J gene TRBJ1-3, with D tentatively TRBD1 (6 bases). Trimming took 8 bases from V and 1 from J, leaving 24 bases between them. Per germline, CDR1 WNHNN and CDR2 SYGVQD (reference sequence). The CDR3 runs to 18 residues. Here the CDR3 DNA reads TGCGCCAGCCTCGTGGGGCAGGGGATCCTTTTTTCTGGAAACACCATATATTTT. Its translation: CASLVGQGILFSGNTIYF.

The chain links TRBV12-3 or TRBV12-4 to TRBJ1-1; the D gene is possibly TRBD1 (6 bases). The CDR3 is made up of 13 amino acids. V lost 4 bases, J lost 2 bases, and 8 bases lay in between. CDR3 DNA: TGTGCCAGCAGTTGGACAGACAACACTGAAGCTTTCTTT. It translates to CASSWTDNTEAFF.

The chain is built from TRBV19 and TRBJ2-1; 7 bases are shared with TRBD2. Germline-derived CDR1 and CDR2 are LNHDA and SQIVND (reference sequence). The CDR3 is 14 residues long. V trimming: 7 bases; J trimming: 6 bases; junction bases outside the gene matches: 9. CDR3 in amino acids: CASNREVTSNEQFF. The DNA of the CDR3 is TGTGCCAGTAATCGGGAGGTTACGTCCAATGAGCAGTTCTTC.

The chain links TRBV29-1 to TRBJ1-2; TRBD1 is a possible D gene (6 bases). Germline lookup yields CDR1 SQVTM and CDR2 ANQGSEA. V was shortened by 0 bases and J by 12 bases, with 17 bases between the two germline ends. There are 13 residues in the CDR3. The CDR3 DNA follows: TGCAGCGTTGAAGAGGCCGGCGCAGGGGATAACACCTTC. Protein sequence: CSVEEAGAGDNTF.

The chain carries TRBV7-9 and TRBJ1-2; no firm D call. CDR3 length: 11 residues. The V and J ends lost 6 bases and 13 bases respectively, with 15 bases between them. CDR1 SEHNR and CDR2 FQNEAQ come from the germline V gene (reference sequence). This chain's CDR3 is CASSLDETVTF. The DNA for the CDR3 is TGTGCCAGCAGTCTAGACGAGACCGTCACCTTC.

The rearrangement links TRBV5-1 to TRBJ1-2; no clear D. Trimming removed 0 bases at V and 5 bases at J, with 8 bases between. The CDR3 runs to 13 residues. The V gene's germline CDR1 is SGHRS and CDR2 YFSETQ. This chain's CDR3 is CASSLDGRYGYTF. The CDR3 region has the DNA TGCGCCAGCAGCTTGGACGGTAGATATGGCTACACCTTC.

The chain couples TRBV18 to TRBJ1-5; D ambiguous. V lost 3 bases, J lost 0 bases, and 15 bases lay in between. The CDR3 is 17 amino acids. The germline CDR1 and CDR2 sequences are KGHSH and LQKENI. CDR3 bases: TGTGCCAGCTCACCCCTCCCCCCGACAAATAGCAATCAGCCCCAGCATTTT. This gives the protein CASSPLPPTNSNQPQHF.

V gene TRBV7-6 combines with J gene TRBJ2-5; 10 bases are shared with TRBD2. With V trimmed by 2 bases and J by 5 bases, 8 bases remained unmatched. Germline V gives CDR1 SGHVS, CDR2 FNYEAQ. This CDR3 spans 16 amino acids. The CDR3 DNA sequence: TGTGCCAGCAGCTTACTTTCTCTAGCGGGGGCGGAGACCCAGTACTTC. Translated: CASSLLSLAGAETQYF. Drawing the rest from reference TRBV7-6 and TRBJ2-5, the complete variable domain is GAGVSQSPRYKVTKRGQDVALRCDPISGHVSLYWYRQALGQGPEFLTYFNYEAQQDKSGLPNDRFSAERPEGSISTLTIQRTEQRDSAMYRCASSLLSLAGAETQYFGPGTRLLVL.

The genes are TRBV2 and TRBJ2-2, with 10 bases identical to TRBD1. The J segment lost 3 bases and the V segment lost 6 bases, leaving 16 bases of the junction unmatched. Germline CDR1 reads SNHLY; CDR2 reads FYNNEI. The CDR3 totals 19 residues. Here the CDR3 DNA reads TGTGCCAGCAGCGTGGGTGGCGCGGGACAGGGGTCATACACCGGGGAGCTGTTTTTT. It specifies CASSVGGAGQGSYTGELFF.

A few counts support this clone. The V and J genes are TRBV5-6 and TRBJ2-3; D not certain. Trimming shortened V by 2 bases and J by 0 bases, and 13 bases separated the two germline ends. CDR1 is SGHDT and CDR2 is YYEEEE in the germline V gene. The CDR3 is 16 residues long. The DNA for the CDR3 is TGTGCCAGCAGCTTTACCACAGATAGTAGCACAGATACGCAGTATTTT. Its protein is CASSFTTDSSTDTQYF.

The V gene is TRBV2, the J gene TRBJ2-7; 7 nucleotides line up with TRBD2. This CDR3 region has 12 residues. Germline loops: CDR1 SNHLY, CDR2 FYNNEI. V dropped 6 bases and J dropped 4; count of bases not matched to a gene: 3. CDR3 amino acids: CASSPAGYEQYF. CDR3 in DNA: TGTGCCAGCAGCCCAGCGGGGTACGAGCAGTACTTC.

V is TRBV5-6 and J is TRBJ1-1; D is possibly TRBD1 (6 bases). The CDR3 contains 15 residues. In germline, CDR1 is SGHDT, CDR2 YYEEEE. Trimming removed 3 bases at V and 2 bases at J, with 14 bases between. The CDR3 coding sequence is TGTGCCAGCAGCTATTCGCCACAGGGCAACACTGAAGCTTTCTTT. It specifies CASSYSPQGNTEAFF.